This T cell receptor beta chain was identified in a study of T cells expressing NK-cell markers. About the study: CD3+CD56+NKG2C+, CD3+CD56+NKG2C- and CD3+CD56-NKG2C+ T cells, once sorted, supplied the TCR beta repertoires.

Synthesis of TCR beta cDNA relied on 5'RACE template switching carrying UMIs. TCRdb reprocessed the 5' RACE reads and keeps a single row for each CDR3 protein, giving no DNA. Its table lists some 460,000 distinct CDR3 sequences. The CDR3 extends over 14 amino acids. Germline V gene sequence: CDR1 MNHEY, CDR2 SMNVEV (reference sequence). This chain uses TRBV27 with TRBJ2-1; with no DNA, the TCRdb D assignment of TRBD1 cannot be verified. The clonotype comes from a woman in her forties or fifties in good health. Material for sequencing was blood T cells: a sorted CD56 or NKG2C T cell subset, CD4+ or CD8+ T cells, or bulk PBMC T cells (not recorded which). CDR3 in amino acids: CASSLDSGRGGQFF.